The 22 T cell receptor beta chains below all came from one sample that was sequenced in a study of blood T cell repertoires in COVID-19. The table came from immunoSEQ multiplex PCR; TCRdb's copy has only in-frame clones and leaves some out. This sample carries about 300,000 clones, about 87% of them seen once, and the ten largest clones take 6.9%. The sample consisted of peripheral blood. The receptors here all came from a woman aged 25-40 years who had recovered from COVID-19.

The chain links TRBV2 to TRBJ2-4; 7 nucleotides line up with TRBD2. The germline CDR1 and CDR2 sequences are SNHLY and FYNNEI. With V trimmed by 4 bases and J by 6 bases, 3 bases remained unmatched. The CDR3 contains 13 residues. For the CDR3, the DNA is TGTGCCAGCAGTGTGGGACTAAGAAACATTCAGTACTTC. It specifies CASSVGLRNIQYF.

This sequence joins TRBV11-1 and TRBJ2-2; the D gene is possibly TRBD1 (5 bases). V was shortened by 1 base and J by 6 bases, with 9 bases between the two germline ends. There are 14 residues in the CDR3. Looked up from germline, CDR1 is SGHAT and CDR2 is FQDESV (reference sequence). CDR3 bases: TGTGCCAGCAGCTTAGTAGGGGCCGCCGGGGAGCTGTTTTTT. This translates into CASSLVGAAGELFF.

The V and J genes are TRBV6-5 and TRBJ2-1; 9 bases line up with TRBD2. Germline V gives CDR1 MNHEY, CDR2 SVGAGI. This CDR3 spans 15 amino acids. J gave up 7 bases and V 5 bases, and 9 bases lay outside the gene matches. CDR3 amino acids: CASSPTSGMGNEQFF. The CDR3 DNA follows: TGTGCCAGCAGTCCGACTAGCGGAATGGGGAATGAGCAGTTCTTC.

The chain carries TRBV5-6 and TRBJ2-2; 7 bases agree with TRBD1. Germline V gene sequence: CDR1 SGHDT, CDR2 YYEEEE. J gave up 5 bases and V 3 bases, and 4 bases lay outside the gene matches. The CDR3 is 14 amino acids. For the CDR3, the DNA is TGTGCCAGCAGCTGGACACAGGGGACCGGGGAGCTGTTTTTT. Translated, it gives CASSWTQGTGELFF.

This sequence joins TRBV6-5 and TRBJ1-2, with TRBD1 identical over 7 bases. There are 14 residues in the CDR3. J was trimmed by 0 bases and V by 6 bases; bases with no gene match: 4. Germline V lookup: CDR1 MNHEY, CDR2 SVGAGI. The CDR3 sequence: CASRGQGANYGYTF. CDR3 DNA sequence: TGTGCCAGCAGGGGTCAGGGGGCTAACTATGGCTACACCTTC.

This clone was detected only once. This rearrangement joins TRBV11-2 to TRBJ1-6; D possibly corresponds to TRBD1 (6 bases). This CDR3 is built from 14 residues. Between the trimmed V and J ends, which lost 6 bases and 9 bases, there was a span of 15 bases. Germline-derived CDR1 and CDR2 are SGHAT and FQNNGV. The CDR3 protein is CASRVFSGVSPLHF. DNA of the CDR3: TGTGCCAGCAGGGTTTTTTCAGGGGTTTCACCCCTCCACTTT.

The V call is TRBV6-2 or TRBV6-3, the J call TRBJ2-4, with a tentative D call TRBD1 (5 bases). The CDR3 consists of 15 residues. V was clipped by 5 bases and J by 1 base, with 12 bases between them. Germline V gene data show CDR1 as MNHEY and CDR2 as SVGEGT. The CDR3 region is CASSPPGWAKNIQYF. Written as DNA, the CDR3 is TGTGCCAGCAGTCCCCCAGGGTGGGCCAAAAACATTCAGTACTTC.

This chain joins TRBV7-2 and TRBJ1-5; D perhaps matches TRBD1 (5 bases). Germline CDR1 reads SGHTA; CDR2 reads FQGNSA. Trimming removed 3 bases from V and 4 bases from J, with 13 bases in between. CDR3 length equals 15 residues. This chain's CDR3 is CASSLGQAQNQPQHF. For the CDR3, the DNA is TGTGCCAGCAGCTTGGGGCAGGCCCAGAATCAGCCCCAGCATTTT.

The chain has TRBV3-1 (or the pseudogene TRBV3-2) and TRBJ2-1, with no clear D. CDR3 size: 13 residues. CDR1 and CDR2 from the germline V gene are LGHDT and YNNKEL (reference sequence). Trimming shortened V by 0 bases and J by 8 bases, and 8 bases separated the two germline ends. The CDR3 is CASSQDIEHEQFF. The DNA of the CDR3 is TGTGCCAGCAGCCAAGATATTGAGCATGAGCAGTTCTTC.

This chain uses TRBV6-5 with TRBJ2-3; tentative D call: TRBD2 (6 bases). This CDR3 comprises 14 residues. Germline loops: CDR1 MNHEY, CDR2 SVGAGI. V shed 8 bases and J shed 5 bases, with 17 bases lying between them. CDR3 in amino acids: CASGRGERVDTQYF. CDR3 bases: TGTGCCAGCGGGCGCGGGGAAAGAGTAGATACGCAGTATTTT.

The V call is TRBV28, the J call TRBJ1-2, with TRBD1 matching over 7 bases. Looked up from germline, CDR1 is MDHEN and CDR2 is SYDVKM. Trimming took 5 bases from V and 5 from J; bases not matched to a gene: 8. The CDR3 has 14 residues. The chain's CDR3 is CASSVPRDRYGYTF. The CDR3 DNA reads TGTGCCAGCAGTGTCCCTCGGGACAGATATGGCTACACCTTC.

The chain employs TRBV9 and TRBJ1-1; no clear D. CDR3 length: 15 residues. V lost 3 bases and J 5 bases, leaving 17 bases between the germline ends. Germline loops: CDR1 SGDLS, CDR2 YYNGEE. The CDR3 DNA reads as TGTGCCAGCAGCGGACTGAATACCCTCGGGACTGAAGCTTTCTTT. This translates into CASSGLNTLGTEAFF.

V gene TRBV6-5 combines with J gene TRBJ1-6, with D perhaps matching TRBD1 (6 bases). Germline V gene data show CDR1 as MNHEY and CDR2 as SVGAGI. There are 14 residues in the CDR3. V gave up 2 bases and J gave up 10 bases, with 12 bases separating them. CDR3 bases: TGTGCCAGCAGTTACACAGGGTCGGTCTCACCCCTCCACTTT. Translated: CASSYTGSVSPLHF.

The chain joins TRBV18 to TRBJ1-2; perhaps TRBD1 as D (6 bases). Trimming shortened V by 2 bases and J by 5 bases, and 15 bases separated the two germline ends. The CDR3 has 15 residues. Germline loops: CDR1 KGHSH, CDR2 LQKENI. CDR3 coding DNA: TGTGCCAGCTCACCAGAGGCCCTCAGGGGTTATGGCTACACCTTC. Residues: CASSPEALRGYGYTF.

The V and J genes are TRBV28 and TRBJ1-1; D remains ambiguous. The CDR3 runs 14 residues. CDR1 is MDHEN, CDR2 SYDVKM, per germline. Trimming removed 5 bases at V and 0 bases at J, with 10 bases between. The CDR3, as DNA: TGTGCCAGCAGTCCCAGGACTGTGAACACTGAAGCTTTCTTT. This encodes CASSPRTVNTEAFF.

The V call is TRBV2, the J call TRBJ1-4; 10 bases line up with TRBD1. From germline, CDR1 is SNHLY and CDR2 FYNNEI. J lost 6 bases, V lost 6 bases, and 7 bases had no gene match. The CDR3 runs 15 residues. The CDR3 DNA reads TGTGCCAGCAGCACCCTCGGGACAGGGGATGAAAAACTGTTTTTT. It codes for CASSTLGTGDEKLFF.

The chain combines TRBV2 with TRBJ1-3; tentatively, D is TRBD1 (6 bases). V was cut by 3 bases and J by 4 bases, with 13 bases left in between. This CDR3 has 15 residues. Per the germline V gene, CDR1 is SNHLY and CDR2 is FYNNEI. The chain's CDR3 is CASSERGIQGNTIYF. The CDR3 coding sequence is TGTGCCAGCAGTGAGAGGGGGATCCAAGGAAACACCATATATTTT.

The rearrangement joins TRBV19 to TRBJ2-2; 11 bases line up with TRBD2. J was trimmed by 6 bases and V by 6 bases; bases with no gene match: 6. Germline V gene sequence: CDR1 LNHDA, CDR2 SQIVND (reference sequence). The CDR3 contains 15 residues. The CDR3 region has the DNA TGTGCCAGTAGGGCGGGACTAGCGGTGCCCGGGGAGCTGTTTTTT. Protein: CASRAGLAVPGELFF.

The rearrangement links TRBV4-1 to TRBJ1-5, with a possible D match to TRBD1 (6 bases). Germline CDR1 reads MGHRA; CDR2 reads YSYEKL. The CDR3 has 16 amino acids. V was cut by 1 base and J by 3 bases, with 13 bases left in between. This CDR3 is CASSQVGGAYNQPQHF. The CDR3 bases are TGCGCCAGCAGCCAAGTTGGGGGGGCGTACAATCAGCCCCAGCATTTT.

This clone was recorded a few times. J is TRBJ1-1 and V is TRBV24-1; 8 positions match TRBD1. The CDR3 consists of 15 residues. Germline-derived CDR1 and CDR2 are KGHDR and SFDVKD. The trim removed 3 bases at V and 2 bases at J, leaving 4 bases unmatched. CDR3 bases: TGTGCCACCAGTGATACCGGGACAGGAAACACTGAAGCTTTCTTT. Translation: CATSDTGTGNTEAFF.

This rearrangement joins TRBV29-1 to TRBJ2-1; 9 bases are a match to TRBD1. Germline V lookup: CDR1 SQVTM, CDR2 ANQGSEA. The CDR3 sequence is 16 residues long. J gave up 3 bases and V 8 bases, and 14 bases lay outside the gene matches. The CDR3 DNA follows: TGCAGCTTCTTGGGTGGCAGGACAGGGGTCTACAATGAGCAGTTCTTC. It is translated as CSFLGGRTGVYNEQFF.

The count of this clone is one. J is TRBJ2-3 and V is TRBV5-1; D may be TRBD1 (5 bases). The CDR3 has 14 amino acids. The V gene lost 2 bases and the J gene lost 1 base, with 8 bases spanning the gap. The germline gives CDR1 SGHRS, CDR2 YFSETQ. CDR3 nucleotides: TGCGCCAGCAGCTTACGACAGCGCACAGATACGCAGTATTTT. Translation gives CASSLRQRTDTQYF.